This record concerns one T cell receptor beta chain sequence. Its antigen is not known. The source of the sample is a study of T cell responses to AZD1222 COVID-19 vaccine. Second doses that came at about 4 or about 12 weeks were put together. The V gene's germline CDR1 is WSHSY and CDR2 SAAADI. The CDR3 extends over 14 amino acids. V shed 2 bases and J shed 1 base, with 8 bases lying between them. Data came from immunoSEQ multiplex PCR; TCRdb stores just in-frame clones and leaves some out. The sample records around 130,000 clones, around 89% being singletons. General observations from the study: Epitopes outside B.1.351 and B.1.1.7 mutated regions reportedly drew nearly half of spike TCRs.

V usage is TRBV10-2 and J usage is TRBJ1-1, with D possibly being TRBD1 (6 bases). The sample in question was peripheral blood, obtained 28 days after the second AZD1222 dose. The origin of this receptor is an adult who received the AZD1222 COVID-19 vaccine. The DNA of the CDR3 is TGCGCCAGCAGTGAGACACAGGGGAACACTGAAGCTTTCTTT. Protein: CASSETQGNTEAFF.